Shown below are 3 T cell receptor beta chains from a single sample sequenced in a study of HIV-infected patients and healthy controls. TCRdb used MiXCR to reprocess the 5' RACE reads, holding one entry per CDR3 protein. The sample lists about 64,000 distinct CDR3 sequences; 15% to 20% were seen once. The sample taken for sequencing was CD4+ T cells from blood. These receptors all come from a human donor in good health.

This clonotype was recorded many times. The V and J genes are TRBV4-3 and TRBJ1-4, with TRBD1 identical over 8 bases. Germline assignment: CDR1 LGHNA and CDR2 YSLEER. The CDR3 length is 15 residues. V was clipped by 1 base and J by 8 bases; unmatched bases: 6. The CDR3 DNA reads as TGCGCCAGCAGCCAAGCAGGGGGCATAAACGAAAAACTGTTTTTT. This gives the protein CASSQAGGINEKLFF.

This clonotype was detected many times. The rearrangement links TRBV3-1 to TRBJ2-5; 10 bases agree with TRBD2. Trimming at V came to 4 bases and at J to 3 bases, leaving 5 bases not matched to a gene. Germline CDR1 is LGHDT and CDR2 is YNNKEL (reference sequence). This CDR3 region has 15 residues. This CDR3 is CASSPSGLAEETQYF. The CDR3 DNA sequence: TGTGCCAGCAGCCCCTCCGGACTAGCGGAAGAGACCCAGTACTTC.

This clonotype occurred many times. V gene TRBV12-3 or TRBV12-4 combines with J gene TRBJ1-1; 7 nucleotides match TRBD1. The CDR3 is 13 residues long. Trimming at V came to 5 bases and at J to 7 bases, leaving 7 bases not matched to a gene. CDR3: CASSPRGKFEAFF. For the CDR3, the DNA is TGTGCCAGCAGTCCCAGGGGGAAATTTGAAGCTTTCTTT.